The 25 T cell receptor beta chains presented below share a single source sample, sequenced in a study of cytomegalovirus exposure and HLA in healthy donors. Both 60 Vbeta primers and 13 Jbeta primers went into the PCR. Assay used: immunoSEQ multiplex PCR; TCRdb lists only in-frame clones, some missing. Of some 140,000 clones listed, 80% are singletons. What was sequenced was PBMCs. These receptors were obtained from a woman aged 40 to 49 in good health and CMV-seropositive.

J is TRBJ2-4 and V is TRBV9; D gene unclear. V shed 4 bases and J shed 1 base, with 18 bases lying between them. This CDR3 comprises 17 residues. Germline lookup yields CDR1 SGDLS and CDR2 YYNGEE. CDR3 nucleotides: TGTGCCAGCAGCCCACACGACGGAGCTGCGGCCAAAAACATTCAGTACTTC. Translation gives CASSPHDGAAAKNIQYF.

CDR3: CSATALLHGYTF. The CDR3 DNA reads TGCAGCGCGACAGCTCTACTCCATGGCTACACCTTC. This chain links TRBV29-1 with TRBJ1-2; a possible D gene is TRBD1 (5 bases). V lost 7 bases and J lost 6, with 15 bases in between. The CDR3 consists of 12 residues. Germline CDR1 reads SQVTM; CDR2 reads ANQGSEA.

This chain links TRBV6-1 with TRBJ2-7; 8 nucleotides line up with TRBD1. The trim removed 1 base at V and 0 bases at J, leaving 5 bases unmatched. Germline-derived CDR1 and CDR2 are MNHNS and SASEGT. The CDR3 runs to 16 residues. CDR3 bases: TGTGCCAGCAGTGAAGGGACAGGGCGGTTCTCCTACGAGCAGTACTTC. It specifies CASSEGTGRFSYEQYF.

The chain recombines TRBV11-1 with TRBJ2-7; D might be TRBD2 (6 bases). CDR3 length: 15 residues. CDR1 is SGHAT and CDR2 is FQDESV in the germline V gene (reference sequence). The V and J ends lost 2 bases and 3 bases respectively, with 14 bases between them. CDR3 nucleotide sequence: TGTGCCAGCAGCTTATTTACGGGAGAGCTCTACGAGCAGTACTTC. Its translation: CASSLFTGELYEQYF.

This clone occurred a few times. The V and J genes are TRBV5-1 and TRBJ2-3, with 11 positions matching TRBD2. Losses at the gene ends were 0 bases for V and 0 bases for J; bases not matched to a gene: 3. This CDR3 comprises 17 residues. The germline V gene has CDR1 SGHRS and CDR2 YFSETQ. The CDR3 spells CASSLVTSGISTDTQYF. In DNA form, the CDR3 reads TGCGCCAGCAGCTTGGTGACTAGCGGGATAAGCACAGATACGCAGTATTTT.

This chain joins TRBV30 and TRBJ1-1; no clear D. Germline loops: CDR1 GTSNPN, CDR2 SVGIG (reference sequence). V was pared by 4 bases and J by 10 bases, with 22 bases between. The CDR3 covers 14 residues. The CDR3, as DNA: TGTGCCTGGACCCAACAAAATATCGGGTTTCGAGCTTTCTTT. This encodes CAWTQQNIGFRAFF.

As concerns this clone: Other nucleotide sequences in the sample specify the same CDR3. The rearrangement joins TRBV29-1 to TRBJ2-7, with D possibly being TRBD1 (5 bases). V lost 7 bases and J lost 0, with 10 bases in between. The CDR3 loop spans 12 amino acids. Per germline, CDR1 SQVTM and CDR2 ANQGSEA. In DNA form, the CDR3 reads TGCAGCGGCCAGGGCAGCTCCTACGAGCAGTACTTC. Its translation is CSGQGSSYEQYF.

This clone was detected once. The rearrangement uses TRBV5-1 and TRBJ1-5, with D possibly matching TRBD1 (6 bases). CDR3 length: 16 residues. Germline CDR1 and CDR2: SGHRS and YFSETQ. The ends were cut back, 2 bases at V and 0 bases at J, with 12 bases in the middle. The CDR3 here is CASSLGTGHSNQPQHF. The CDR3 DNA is TGCGCCAGCAGCTTAGGTACAGGGCATAGCAATCAGCCCCAGCATTTT.

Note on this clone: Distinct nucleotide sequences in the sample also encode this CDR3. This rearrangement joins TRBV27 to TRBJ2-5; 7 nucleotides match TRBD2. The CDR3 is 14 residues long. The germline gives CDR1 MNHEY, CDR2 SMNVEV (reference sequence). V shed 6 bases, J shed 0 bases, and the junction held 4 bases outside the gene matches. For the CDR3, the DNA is TGTGCCAGCAGCTTGGGGGGGAACCAAGAGACCCAGTACTTC. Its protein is CASSLGGNQETQYF.

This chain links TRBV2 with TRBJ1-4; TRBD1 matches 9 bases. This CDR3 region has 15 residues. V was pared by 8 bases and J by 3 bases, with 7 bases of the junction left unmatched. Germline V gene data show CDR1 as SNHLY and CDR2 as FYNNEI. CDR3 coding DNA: TGTGCCAGCGGACCAGGGACAGGGTCTAATGAAAAACTGTTTTTT. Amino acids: CASGPGTGSNEKLFF.

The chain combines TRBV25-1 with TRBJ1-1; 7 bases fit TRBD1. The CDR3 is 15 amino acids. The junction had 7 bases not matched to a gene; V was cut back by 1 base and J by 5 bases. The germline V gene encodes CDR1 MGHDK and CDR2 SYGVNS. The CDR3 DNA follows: TGTGCCAGCAGTGAATCGTTCAGGGGGAATACTGAAGCTTTCTTT. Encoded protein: CASSESFRGNTEAFF. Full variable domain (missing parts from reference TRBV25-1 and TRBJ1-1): EADIYQTPRYLVIGTGKKITLECSQTMGHDKMYWYQQDPGMELHLIHYSYGVNSTEKGDLSSESTVSRIRTEHFPLTLESARPSHTSQYLCASSESFRGNTEAFFGQGTRLTVV.

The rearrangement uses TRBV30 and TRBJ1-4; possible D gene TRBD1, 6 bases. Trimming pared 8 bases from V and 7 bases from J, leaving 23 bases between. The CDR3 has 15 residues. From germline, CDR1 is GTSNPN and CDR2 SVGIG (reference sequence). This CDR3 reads CASRHKRGGSEKLFF. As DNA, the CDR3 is TGTGCCAGCAGACATAAAAGGGGGGGGAGTGAAAAACTGTTTTTT.

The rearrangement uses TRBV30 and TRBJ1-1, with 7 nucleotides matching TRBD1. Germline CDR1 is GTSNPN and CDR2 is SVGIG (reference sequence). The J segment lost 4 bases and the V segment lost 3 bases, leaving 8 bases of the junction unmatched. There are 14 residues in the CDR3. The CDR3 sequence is CAWSQRAGGTEAFF. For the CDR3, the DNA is TGTGCCTGGAGCCAACGGGCAGGGGGCACTGAAGCTTTCTTT.

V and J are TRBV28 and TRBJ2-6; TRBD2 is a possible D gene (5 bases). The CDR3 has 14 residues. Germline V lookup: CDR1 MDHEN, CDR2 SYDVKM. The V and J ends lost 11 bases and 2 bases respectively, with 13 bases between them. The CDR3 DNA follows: TGTGCCTCGCGGGCCGCGGCTGGGGCCAACGTCCTGACTTTC. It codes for CASRAAAGANVLTF.

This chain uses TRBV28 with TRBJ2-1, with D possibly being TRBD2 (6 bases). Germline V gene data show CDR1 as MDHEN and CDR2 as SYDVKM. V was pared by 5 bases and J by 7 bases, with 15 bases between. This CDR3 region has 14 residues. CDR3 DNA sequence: TGTGCCAGCAGTCCAGGCGGGGTTTTGAATGAGCAGTTCTTC. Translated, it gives CASSPGGVLNEQFF.

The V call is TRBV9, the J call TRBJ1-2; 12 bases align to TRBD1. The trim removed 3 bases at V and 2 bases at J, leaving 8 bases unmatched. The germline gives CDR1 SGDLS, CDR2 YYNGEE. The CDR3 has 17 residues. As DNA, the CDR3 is TGTGCCAGCAGCGGACCGGGACAGGGGGCTGAGAACTATGGCTACACCTTC. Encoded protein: CASSGPGQGAENYGYTF.

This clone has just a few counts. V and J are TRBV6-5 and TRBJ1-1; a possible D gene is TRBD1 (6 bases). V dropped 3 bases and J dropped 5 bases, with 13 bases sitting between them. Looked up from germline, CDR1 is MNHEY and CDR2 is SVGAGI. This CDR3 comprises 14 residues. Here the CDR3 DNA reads TGTGCCAGCAGTTATACAGGGCGCGGGACTGAAGCTTTCTTT. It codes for CASSYTGRGTEAFF.

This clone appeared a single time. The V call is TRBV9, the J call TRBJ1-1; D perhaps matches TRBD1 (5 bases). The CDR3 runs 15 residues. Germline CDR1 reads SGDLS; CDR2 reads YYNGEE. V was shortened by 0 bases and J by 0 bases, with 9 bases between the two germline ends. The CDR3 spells CASSVEGSMNTEAFF. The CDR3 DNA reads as TGTGCCAGCAGCGTAGAGGGGTCCATGAACACTGAAGCTTTCTTT.

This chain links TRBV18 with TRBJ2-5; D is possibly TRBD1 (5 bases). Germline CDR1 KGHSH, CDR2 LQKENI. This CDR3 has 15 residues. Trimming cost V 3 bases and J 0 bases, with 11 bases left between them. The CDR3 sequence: CASSPNQGNQETQYF. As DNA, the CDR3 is TGTGCCAGCTCACCGAACCAGGGCAACCAAGAGACCCAGTACTTC.

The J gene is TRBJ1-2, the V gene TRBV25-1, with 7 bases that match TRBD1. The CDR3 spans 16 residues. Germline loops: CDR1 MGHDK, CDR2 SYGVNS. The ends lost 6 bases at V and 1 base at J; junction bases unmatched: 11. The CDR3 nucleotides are TGTGCCAGCAGCTACAGGACAGGAACTATTAACTATGGCTACACCTTC. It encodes CASSYRTGTINYGYTF.

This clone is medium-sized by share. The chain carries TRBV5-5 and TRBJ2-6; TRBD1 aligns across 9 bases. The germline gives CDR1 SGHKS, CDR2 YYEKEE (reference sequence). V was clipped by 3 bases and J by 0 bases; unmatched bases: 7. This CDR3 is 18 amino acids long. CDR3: CASSSSGTGSSGANVLTF. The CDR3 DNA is TGTGCCAGCAGCTCGTCCGGGACAGGGTCCTCTGGGGCCAACGTCCTGACTTTC.

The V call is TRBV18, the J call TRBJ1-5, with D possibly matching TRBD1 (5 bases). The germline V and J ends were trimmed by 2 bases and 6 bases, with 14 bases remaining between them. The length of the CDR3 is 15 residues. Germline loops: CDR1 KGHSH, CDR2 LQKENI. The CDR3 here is CASSPDQGKGQPQHF. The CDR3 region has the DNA TGTGCCAGCTCACCAGACCAGGGAAAAGGTCAGCCCCAGCATTTT.

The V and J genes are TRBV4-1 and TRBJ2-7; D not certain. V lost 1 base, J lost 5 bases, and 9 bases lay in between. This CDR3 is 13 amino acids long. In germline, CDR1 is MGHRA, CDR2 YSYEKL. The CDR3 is CASSQVGSHEQYF. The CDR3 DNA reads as TGCGCCAGCAGCCAAGTGGGTAGCCACGAGCAGTACTTC.

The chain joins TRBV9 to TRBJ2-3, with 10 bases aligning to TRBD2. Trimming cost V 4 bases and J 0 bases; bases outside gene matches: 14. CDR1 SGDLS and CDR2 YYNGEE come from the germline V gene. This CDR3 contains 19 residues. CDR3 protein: CASSSRGGVAGGSTDTQYF. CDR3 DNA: TGTGCCAGCAGCTCCAGGGGTGGGGTAGCGGGAGGAAGCACAGATACGCAGTATTTT.

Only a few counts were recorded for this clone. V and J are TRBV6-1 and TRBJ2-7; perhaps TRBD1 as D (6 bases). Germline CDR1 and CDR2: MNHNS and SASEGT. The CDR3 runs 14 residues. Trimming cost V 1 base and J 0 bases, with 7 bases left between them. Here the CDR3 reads CASSEGDTSYEQYF. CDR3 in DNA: TGTGCCAGCAGTGAAGGGGACACCTCCTACGAGCAGTACTTC.